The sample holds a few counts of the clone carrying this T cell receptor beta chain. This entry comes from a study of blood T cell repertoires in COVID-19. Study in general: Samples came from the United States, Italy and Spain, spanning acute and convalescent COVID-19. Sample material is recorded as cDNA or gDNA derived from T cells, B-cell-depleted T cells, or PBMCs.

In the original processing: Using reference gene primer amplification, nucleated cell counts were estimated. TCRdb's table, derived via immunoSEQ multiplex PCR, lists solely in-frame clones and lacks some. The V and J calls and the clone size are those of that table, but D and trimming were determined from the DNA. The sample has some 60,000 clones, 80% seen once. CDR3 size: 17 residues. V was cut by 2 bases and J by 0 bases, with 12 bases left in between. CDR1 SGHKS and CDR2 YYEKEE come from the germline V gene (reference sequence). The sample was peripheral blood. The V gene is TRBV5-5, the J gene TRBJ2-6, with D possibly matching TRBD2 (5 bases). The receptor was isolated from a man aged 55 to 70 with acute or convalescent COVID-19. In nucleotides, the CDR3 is TGTGCCAGCAGCTTCTGGACTGTCATCTCTGGGGCCAACGTCCTGACTTTC. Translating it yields CASSFWTVISGANVLTF.